The 20 T cell receptor beta chains below all came from one sample that was sequenced in a study of OX40 agonist ivuxolimab in advanced cancers. The protocol used for the library was the immunoSEQ multiplex PCR assay. TCRdb provides this immuneACCESS table in a form limited to in-frame rearrangements. Some clones are lacking; in checked studies, under half of them reflect an unresolved V gene, and why the rest are absent is not known. Within this sample are over 75,000 clones, with 80% to 95% of them counted one time only. Clones ranked in the top ten supply 1.5% to 2% of the sample. Sequenced here: CD4+ or CD8+ T cells sorted from blood, sampled in a trial of the OX40 agonist ivuxolimab. Receptors were obtained from an adult with an advanced solid tumor such as melanoma, head and neck, liver or kidney cancer.

The chain joins TRBV6-6 to TRBJ1-2; D unclear. CDR1 MNHNY and CDR2 SVGAGI come from the germline V gene (reference sequence). This CDR3 region has 15 residues. V lost 2 bases and J 4 bases, leaving 14 bases between the germline ends. The CDR3 spells CASSYVSRAPYGYTF. As DNA, the CDR3 is TGTGCCAGCAGTTACGTCTCCCGGGCCCCCTATGGCTACACCTTC.

The J gene is TRBJ2-3, the V gene TRBV5-8, with 13 bases lining up with TRBD2. Losses at the gene ends were 5 bases for V and 3 bases for J; bases not matched to a gene: 6. CDR3 length: 16 residues. In germline, CDR1 is SGHTS, CDR2 YDEGEE. The CDR3 here is CASSPGLAGATDTQYF. In DNA, the CDR3 is TGTGCCAGCAGTCCAGGACTAGCGGGAGCAACAGATACGCAGTATTTT.

In its sample, this clone was seen a few times. The gene calls are TRBV7-8 and TRBJ2-7; D might be TRBD1 or TRBD2, each matching 6 bases. The CDR3 length is 12 residues. CDR1 is SGHVS and CDR2 is FQNEAQ in the germline V gene. V was clipped by 3 bases and J by 9 bases, with 12 bases between them. For the CDR3, the DNA is TGTGCCAGCAGCTTTCCGGGGGCGGCGCAGTACTTC. Amino acids: CASSFPGAAQYF.

The chain carries TRBV5-1 and TRBJ2-6; either TRBD1 or TRBD2 may fit D (5 bases each). The germline V gene has CDR1 SGHRS and CDR2 YFSETQ. This CDR3 has 15 amino acids. V lost 3 bases to trimming and J lost 9 bases, with 16 bases between them. The CDR3: CASSSSGTASNVLTF. CDR3 nucleotides: TGCGCCAGCAGCTCGTCCGGGACGGCAAGCAACGTCCTGACTTTC.

V and J are TRBV6-5 and TRBJ1-1; 8 positions agree with TRBD1. The CDR3 length is 14 residues. Trimming at V came to 0 bases and at J to 6 bases, leaving 3 bases not matched to a gene. Looked up from germline, CDR1 is MNHEY and CDR2 is SVGAGI. As DNA, the CDR3 is TGTGCCAGCAGTTACTCGATACAGGGGGCTGAAGCTTTCTTT. This encodes CASSYSIQGAEAFF.

The CDR3 nucleotides are TGTGCCAGCAGCTTACAGAACTATGGCTACACCTTC. As protein: CASSLQNYGYTF. The V call is TRBV7-9, the J call TRBJ1-2, with unresolved D. CDR3 length equals 12 residues. Between the trimmed V and J ends, which lost 2 bases and 2 bases, there was a span of 3 bases. Germline V lookup: CDR1 SEHNR, CDR2 FQNEAQ (reference sequence).

The chain employs TRBV28 and TRBJ2-3; TRBD1 is a possible D gene (6 bases). V was shortened by 8 bases and J by 1 base, with 16 bases between the two germline ends. Per germline, CDR1 MDHEN and CDR2 SYDVKM. There are 15 residues in the CDR3. CDR3 nucleotide sequence: TGTGCCAGCCCAAGACGAGGGGGAGGCACAGATACGCAGTATTTT. Translated: CASPRRGGGTDTQYF. Complete variable domain (other parts from reference TRBV28 and TRBJ2-3): DVKVTQSSRYLVKRTGEKVFLECVQDMDHENMFWYRQDPGLGLRLIYFSYDVKMKEKGDIPEGYSVSREKKERFSLILESASTNQTSMYLCASPRRGGGTDTQYFGPGTRLTVL.

The chain is built from TRBV28 and TRBJ1-2; D is possibly TRBD1 (5 bases). In germline, CDR1 is MDHEN, CDR2 SYDVKM. V was shortened by 2 bases and J by 4 bases, with 17 bases between the two germline ends. CDR3 length: 16 residues. CDR3 protein: CASSLTGQRKSYGYTF. The CDR3 DNA follows: TGTGCCAGCAGTTTAACTGGACAAAGGAAGTCCTATGGCTACACCTTC.

The CDR3 region has the DNA TGTGCCAGCAGTGAGACGGCTAGAGGCGAGCAGTACTTC. It is translated as CASSETARGEQYF. The chain links TRBV6-5 to TRBJ2-7; D remains unclear. The V end lost 5 bases, the J end lost 6 bases, and 14 bases lay between the germline ends. The CDR3 has 13 residues. Germline V gives CDR1 MNHEY, CDR2 SVGAGI.

The chain couples TRBV6-5 to TRBJ1-1; maybe TRBD1 (5 bases). The germline V gene encodes CDR1 MNHEY and CDR2 SVGAGI. The length of the CDR3 is 14 residues. The germline V and J ends were trimmed by 2 bases and 5 bases, with 12 bases remaining between them. The CDR3 DNA follows: TGTGCCAGCAGTTACCCGCAGGGCGGTACTGAAGCTTTCTTT. Translation: CASSYPQGGTEAFF.

The V gene is TRBV4-3, the J gene TRBJ1-3, with 7 bases that match TRBD1. The CDR3 consists of 16 residues. The V segment lost 4 bases and the J segment 8 bases; nucleotides outside the gene matches: 14. Germline CDR1 is LGHNA and CDR2 is YSLEER. In nucleotides, the CDR3 is TGCGCCAGCAGCCCACAAATCGCAAGGGGGCAGGACACCATATATTTT. Encoded protein: CASSPQIARGQDTIYF.

This sequence joins TRBV7-2 and TRBJ2-7, with TRBD2 matching 9 bases. CDR1 is SGHTA and CDR2 is FQGNSA in the germline V gene. The CDR3 runs to 14 residues. The V and J ends lost 4 bases and 6 bases, in that order; junction bases with no gene match: 7. DNA of the CDR3: TGTGCCAGCAGCTCGCCGGGACTAGCTAGCGAGCAGTACTTC. Its protein is CASSSPGLASEQYF.

This clone was detected once. Germline is not matched at one junction end, which may reflect a read error. The V call is TRBV10-3, the J call TRBJ1-5; no clear D. The CDR3 consists of 13 residues. CDR1 and CDR2 (germline): ENHRY, SYGVKD. The CDR3 nucleotides read TGTGCCATCAGTGAGGTTAGCGATCAGCCCCAGCATTTT. It translates to CAISEVSDQPQHF.

This chain links TRBV2 with TRBJ2-7, with 11 bases aligning to TRBD2. Trimming cost V 10 bases and J 2 bases; bases outside gene matches: 7. The CDR3 extends over 14 amino acids. Germline assignment: CDR1 SNHLY and CDR2 FYNNEI. The CDR3 nucleotides are TGTGCCACGAACTTAGCGGGAGGGGCCTACGAGCAGTACTTC. Protein sequence: CATNLAGGAYEQYF. Filled out from reference TRBV2 and TRBJ2-7, the complete variable domain reads EPEVTQTPSHQVTQMGQEVILRCVPISNHLYFYWYRQILGQKVEFLVSFYNNEISEKSEIFDDQFSVERPDGSNFTLKIRSTKLEDSAMYFCATNLAGGAYEQYFGPGTRLTVT.

This clone was observed a handful of times. The rearrangement links TRBV5-5 to TRBJ2-7, with 7 positions matching TRBD2. Germline V gene data show CDR1 as SGHKS and CDR2 as YYEKEE (reference sequence). The CDR3 is 15 residues long. Trimming at V came to 0 bases and at J to 3 bases, leaving 6 bases not matched to a gene. The CDR3 DNA reads TGTGCCAGCAGCTTGGTGCCGGGGGGAGTCTACGAGCAGTACTTC. Amino acid sequence: CASSLVPGGVYEQYF.

The chain combines TRBV11-2 with TRBJ1-4, with 7 bases lining up with TRBD1. Germline V lookup: CDR1 SGHAT, CDR2 FQNNGV. V lost 5 bases, J lost 10 bases, and 13 bases stayed unmatched. CDR3 length equals 15 residues. The CDR3 sequence is CASSPMTGKSVKLFF. CDR3 DNA: TGTGCCAGCAGCCCCATGACAGGGAAAAGTGTAAAACTGTTTTTT.

The chain carries TRBV7-2 and TRBJ1-4; possibly TRBD1 for D (6 bases). Per the germline V gene, CDR1 is SGHTA and CDR2 is FQGNSA. Trimming took 2 bases from V and 0 from J, leaving 13 bases between them. The CDR3 runs 17 residues. The CDR3 region has the DNA TGTGCCAGCAGCTTAAACAGGGTCGGAGCAACTAATGAAAAACTGTTTTTT. Translating it yields CASSLNRVGATNEKLFF. The full variable domain, completed using reference TRBV7-2 and TRBJ1-4, is GAGVSQSPSNKVTEKGKDVELRCDPISGHTALYWYRQSLGQGLEFLIYFQGNSAPDKSGLPSDRFSAERTGGSVSTLTIQRTQQEDSAVYLCASSLNRVGATNEKLFFGSGTQLSVL.

As DNA, the CDR3 is TGTGCCAGCAGCTTAAAGGGCGGCGGTGAGCAGTTCTTC. Residues: CASSLKGGGEQFF. This chain connects TRBV5-4 to TRBJ2-1; unclear D gene. CDR3 size: 13 residues. Germline lookup yields CDR1 SGHNT and CDR2 YYREEE (reference sequence). With 2 bases removed from V and 9 bases from J, the gap between germline ends came to 12 bases. Combining the CDR3 with reference TRBV5-4 and TRBJ2-1 gives the whole variable domain ETGVTQSPTHLIKTRGQQVTLRCSSQSGHNTVSWYQQALGQGPQFIFQYYREEENGRGNFPPRFSGLQFPNYSSELNVNALELDDSALYLCASSLKGGGEQFFGPGTRLTVL.

The chain employs TRBV7-2 and TRBJ1-5; D is possibly TRBD1 (6 bases). This CDR3 is 15 amino acids long. The germline V gene encodes CDR1 SGHTA and CDR2 FQGNSA. V lost 5 bases and J 7 bases, leaving 18 bases between the germline ends. Here the CDR3 reads CASSPRGGGGQPQHF. The CDR3, as DNA: TGTGCCAGCAGCCCTCGGGGCGGGGGCGGGCAGCCCCAGCATTTT. The full variable domain, with the rest looked up from reference TRBV7-2 and TRBJ1-5, is GAGVSQSPSNKVTEKGKDVELRCDPISGHTALYWYRQSLGQGLEFLIYFQGNSAPDKSGLPSDRFSAERTGGSVSTLTIQRTQQEDSAVYLCASSPRGGGGQPQHFGDGTRLSIL.

The chain recombines TRBV7-3 with TRBJ2-1; 12 bases are a match to TRBD2. The V gene end was trimmed by 2 bases and the J gene end by 8 bases; junction bases not matched to a gene: 4. Germline-derived CDR1 and CDR2 are SGHTA and FQGTGA. The CDR3 has 15 residues. This CDR3 reads CASSLVGLAGHEQFF. CDR3 sequence (DNA): TGTGCCAGCAGCTTAGTTGGACTAGCGGGACATGAGCAGTTCTTC.